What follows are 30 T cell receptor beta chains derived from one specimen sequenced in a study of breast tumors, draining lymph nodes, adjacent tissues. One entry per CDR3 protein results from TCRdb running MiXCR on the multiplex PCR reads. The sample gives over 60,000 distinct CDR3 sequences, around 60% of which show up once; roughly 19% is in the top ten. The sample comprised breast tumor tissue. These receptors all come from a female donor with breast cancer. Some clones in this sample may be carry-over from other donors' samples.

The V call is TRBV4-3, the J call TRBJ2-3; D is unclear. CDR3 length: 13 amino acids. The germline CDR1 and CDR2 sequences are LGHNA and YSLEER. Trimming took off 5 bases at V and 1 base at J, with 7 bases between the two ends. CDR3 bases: TGCGCCAGCAGCTCACTCCGCACAGATACGCAGTATTTT. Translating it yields CASSSLRTDTQYF.

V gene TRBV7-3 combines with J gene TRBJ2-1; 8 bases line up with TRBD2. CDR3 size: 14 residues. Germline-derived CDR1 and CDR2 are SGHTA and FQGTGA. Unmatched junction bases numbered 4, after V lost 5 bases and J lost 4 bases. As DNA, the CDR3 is TGTGCCAGCAGCCCGGGACTAGGGTACAATGAGCAGTTCTTC. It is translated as CASSPGLGYNEQFF.

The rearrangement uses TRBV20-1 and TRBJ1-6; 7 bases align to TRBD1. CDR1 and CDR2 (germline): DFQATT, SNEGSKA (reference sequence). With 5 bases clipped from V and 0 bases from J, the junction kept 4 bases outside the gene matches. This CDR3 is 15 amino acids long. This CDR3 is CSAWDSSSYNSPLHF. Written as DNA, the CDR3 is TGCAGTGCTTGGGACAGTAGCTCCTATAATTCACCCCTCCACTTT.

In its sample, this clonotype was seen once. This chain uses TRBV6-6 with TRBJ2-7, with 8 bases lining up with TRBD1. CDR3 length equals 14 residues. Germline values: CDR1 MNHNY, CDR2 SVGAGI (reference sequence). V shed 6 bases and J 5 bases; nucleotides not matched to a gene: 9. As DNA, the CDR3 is TGTGCCAGCAGGGGACAGGCCCGCGGGAACGAGCAGTACTTC. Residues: CASRGQARGNEQYF.

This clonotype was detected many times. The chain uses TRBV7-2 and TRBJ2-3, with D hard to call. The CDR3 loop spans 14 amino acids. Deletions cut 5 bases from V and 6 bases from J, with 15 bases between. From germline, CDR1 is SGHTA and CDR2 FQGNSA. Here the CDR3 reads CASSTYRATDTQYF. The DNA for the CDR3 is TGTGCCAGCAGCACCTACAGAGCTACTGATACGCAGTATTTT.

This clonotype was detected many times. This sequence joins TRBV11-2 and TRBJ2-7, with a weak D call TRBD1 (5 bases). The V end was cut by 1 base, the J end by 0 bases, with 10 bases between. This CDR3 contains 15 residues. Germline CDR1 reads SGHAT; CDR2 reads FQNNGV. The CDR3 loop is CASSLGQGSSYEQYF. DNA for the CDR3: TGTGCCAGCAGCTTAGGCCAGGGCTCCTCCTACGAGCAGTACTTC.

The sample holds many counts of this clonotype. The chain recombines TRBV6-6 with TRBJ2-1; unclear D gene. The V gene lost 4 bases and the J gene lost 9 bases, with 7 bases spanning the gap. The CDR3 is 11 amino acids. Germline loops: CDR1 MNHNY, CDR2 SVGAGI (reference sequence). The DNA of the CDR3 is TGTGCCAGCAGTTTGGAGCTTGAGCAGTTCTTC. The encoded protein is CASSLELEQFF.

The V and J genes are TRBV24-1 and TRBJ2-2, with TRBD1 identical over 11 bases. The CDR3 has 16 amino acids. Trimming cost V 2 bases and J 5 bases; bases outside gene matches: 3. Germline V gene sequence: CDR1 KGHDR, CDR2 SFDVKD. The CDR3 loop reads CATSDWGQGVTGELFF. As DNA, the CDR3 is TGTGCCACCAGTGATTGGGGACAGGGGGTTACCGGGGAGCTGTTTTTT.

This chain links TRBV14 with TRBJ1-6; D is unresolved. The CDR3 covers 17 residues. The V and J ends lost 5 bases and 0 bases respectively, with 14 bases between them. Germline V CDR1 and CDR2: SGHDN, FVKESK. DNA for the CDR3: TGTGCCAGCAGCTTGCGGACGGGCAGCTCCTATAATTCACCCCTCCACTTT. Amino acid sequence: CASSLRTGSSYNSPLHF.

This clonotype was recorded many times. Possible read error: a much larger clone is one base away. The CDR3 DNA sequence: TGTGCCAGCAGGCCGGGACAGAACACAGATACGCAGTATTTT. Its translation is CASRPGQNTDTQYF. V gene TRBV6-1 combines with J gene TRBJ2-3; 7 bases line up with TRBD1. CDR1 and CDR2 (germline): MNHNS, SASEGT. The CDR3 runs to 14 residues. After removal of 6 bases from V and 2 bases from J, the junction contained 5 bases not matched to a gene.

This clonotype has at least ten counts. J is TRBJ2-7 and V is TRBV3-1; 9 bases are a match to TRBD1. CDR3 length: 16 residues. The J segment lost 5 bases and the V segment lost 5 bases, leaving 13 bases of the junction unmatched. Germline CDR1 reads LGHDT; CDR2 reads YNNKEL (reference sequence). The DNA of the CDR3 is TGTGCCAGCAGCGGAGCGGGACAGGGAAGGTCCCACGAGCAGTACTTC. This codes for CASSGAGQGRSHEQYF.

The CDR3 sequence is CASSLVGDGETQYF. The CDR3 region has the DNA TGCGCCAGCAGCTTGGTAGGGGATGGTGAGACCCAGTACTTC. This sequence joins TRBV5-1 and TRBJ2-5; the D gene is possibly TRBD1 (5 bases). CDR1 is SGHRS and CDR2 is YFSETQ in the germline V gene. The CDR3 has 14 amino acids. V lost 0 bases and J 5 bases, leaving 11 bases between the germline ends.

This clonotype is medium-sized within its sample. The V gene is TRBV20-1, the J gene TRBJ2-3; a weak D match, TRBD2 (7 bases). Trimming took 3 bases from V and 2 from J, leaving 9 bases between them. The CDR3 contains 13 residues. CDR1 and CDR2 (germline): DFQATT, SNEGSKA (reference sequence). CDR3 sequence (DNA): TGCAGTGCTAGGGCGGGGGCCACAGATACGCAGTATTTT. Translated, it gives CSARAGATDTQYF.

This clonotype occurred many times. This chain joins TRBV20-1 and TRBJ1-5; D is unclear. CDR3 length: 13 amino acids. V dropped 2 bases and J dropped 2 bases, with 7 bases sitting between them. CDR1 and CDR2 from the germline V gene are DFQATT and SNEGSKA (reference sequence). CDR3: CSARRVGNQPQHF. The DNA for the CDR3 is TGCAGTGCTAGAAGGGTCGGCAATCAGCCCCAGCATTTT.

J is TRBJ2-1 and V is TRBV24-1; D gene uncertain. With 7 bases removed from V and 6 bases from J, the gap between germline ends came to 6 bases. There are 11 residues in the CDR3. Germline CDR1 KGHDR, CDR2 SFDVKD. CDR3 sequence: CATSSFNEQFF. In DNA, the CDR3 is TGTGCCACCAGCTCATTCAATGAGCAGTTCTTC.

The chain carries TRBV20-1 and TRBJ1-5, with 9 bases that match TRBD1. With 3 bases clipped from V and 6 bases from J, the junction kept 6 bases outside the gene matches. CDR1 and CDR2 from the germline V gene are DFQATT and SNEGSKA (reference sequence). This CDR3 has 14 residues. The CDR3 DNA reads TGCAGTGCTAGTAAACAGGGGGCTGGTCAGCCCCAGCATTTT. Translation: CSASKQGAGQPQHF.

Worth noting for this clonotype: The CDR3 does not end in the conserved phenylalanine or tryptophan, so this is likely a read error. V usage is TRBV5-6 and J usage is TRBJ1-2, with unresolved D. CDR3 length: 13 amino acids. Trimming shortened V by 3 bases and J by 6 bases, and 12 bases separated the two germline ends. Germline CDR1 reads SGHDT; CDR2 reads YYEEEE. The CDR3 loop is CASSSGFGDGYTL. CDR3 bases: TGTGCCAGCAGCTCTGGATTCGGGGATGGCTACACCCTC.

CDR3 sequence reads: CSARLVAGYGTGEKLFF. CDR3 in DNA: TGCAGTGCTAGATTGGTAGCGGGATACGGGACAGGCGAAAAACTGTTTTTT. The chain joins TRBV20-1 to TRBJ1-4; TRBD1 matches at 8 bases. V shed 2 bases, J shed 8 bases, and the junction held 16 bases outside the gene matches. Germline CDR1 is DFQATT and CDR2 is SNEGSKA (reference sequence). There are 17 residues in the CDR3.

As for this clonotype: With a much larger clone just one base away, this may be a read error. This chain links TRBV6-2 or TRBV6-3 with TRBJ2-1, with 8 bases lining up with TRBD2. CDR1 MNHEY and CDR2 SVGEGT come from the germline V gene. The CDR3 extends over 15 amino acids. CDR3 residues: CASSPSGYSYDEQFF. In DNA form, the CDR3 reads TGTGCCAGCAGTCCTAGCGGGTACTCCTACGATGAGCAGTTCTTC.

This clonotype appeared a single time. CDR3 sequence: CASSLGTAYSYNEQFF. The DNA of the CDR3 is TGTGCCAGCAGCCTCGGGACAGCTTATTCCTACAATGAGCAGTTCTTC. The gene calls are TRBV5-6 and TRBJ2-1, with 7 bases identical to TRBD1. The germline V gene encodes CDR1 SGHDT and CDR2 YYEEEE. The junction had 8 bases not matched to a gene; V was cut back by 4 bases and J by 1 base. The CDR3 covers 16 residues.

CDR3: CSALEYQGYGYTF. DNA of the CDR3: TGCAGTGCCCTAGAGTATCAGGGCTATGGCTACACCTTC. The chain has TRBV20-1 and TRBJ1-2; weak D call: TRBD1 (5 bases). Trimming pared 6 bases from V and 4 bases from J, leaving 15 bases between. The CDR3 totals 13 residues. Germline loops: CDR1 DFQATT, CDR2 SNEGSKA (reference sequence).

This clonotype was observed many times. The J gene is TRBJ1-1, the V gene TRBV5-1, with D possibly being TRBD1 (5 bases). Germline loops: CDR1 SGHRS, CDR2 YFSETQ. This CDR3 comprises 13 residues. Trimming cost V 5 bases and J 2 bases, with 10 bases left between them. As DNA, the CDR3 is TGCGCCAGCAGGGGCAGGGCTAACACTGAAGCTTTCTTT. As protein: CASRGRANTEAFF.

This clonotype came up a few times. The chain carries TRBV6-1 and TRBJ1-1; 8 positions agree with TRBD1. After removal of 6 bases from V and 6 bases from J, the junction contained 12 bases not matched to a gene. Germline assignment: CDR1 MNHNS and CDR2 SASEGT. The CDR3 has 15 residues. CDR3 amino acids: CASRQLTGGFAEAFF. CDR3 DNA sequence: TGTGCCAGCAGACAACTTACAGGGGGTTTTGCTGAAGCTTTCTTT.

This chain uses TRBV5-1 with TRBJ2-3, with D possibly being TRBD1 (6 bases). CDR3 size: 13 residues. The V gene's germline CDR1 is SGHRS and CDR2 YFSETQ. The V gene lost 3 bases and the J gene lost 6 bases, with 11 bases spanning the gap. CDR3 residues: CASSSTGSDTQYF. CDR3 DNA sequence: TGCGCCAGCAGCTCCACAGGGTCCGATACGCAGTATTTT.

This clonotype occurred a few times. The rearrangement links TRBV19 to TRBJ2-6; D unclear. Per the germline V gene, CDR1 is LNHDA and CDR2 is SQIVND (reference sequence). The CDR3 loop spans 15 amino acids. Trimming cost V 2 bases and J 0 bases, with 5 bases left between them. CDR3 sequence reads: CASSIMASGANVLTF. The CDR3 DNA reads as TGTGCCAGTAGTATAATGGCCTCTGGGGCCAACGTCCTGACTTTC.

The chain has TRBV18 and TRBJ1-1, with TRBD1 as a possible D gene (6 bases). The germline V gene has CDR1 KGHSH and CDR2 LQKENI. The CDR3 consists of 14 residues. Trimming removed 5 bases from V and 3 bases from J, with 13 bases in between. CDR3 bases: TGTGCCAGCTCAGCTAACAGGGCCGACACTGAAGCTTTCTTT. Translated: CASSANRADTEAFF. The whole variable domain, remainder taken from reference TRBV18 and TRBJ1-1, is NAGVMQNPRHLVRRRGQEARLRCSPMKGHSHVYWYRQLPEEGLKFMVYLQKENIIDESGMPKERFSAEFPKEGPSILRIQQVVRGDSAAYFCASSANRADTEAFFGQGTRLTVV.

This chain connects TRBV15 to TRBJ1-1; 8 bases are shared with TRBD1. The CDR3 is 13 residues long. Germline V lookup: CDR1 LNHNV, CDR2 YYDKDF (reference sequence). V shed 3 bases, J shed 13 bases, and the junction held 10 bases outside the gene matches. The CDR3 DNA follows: TGTGCCACCAGCAGGGACAGGGTGGAGTCGGGTTTCTTT. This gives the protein CATSRDRVESGFF.

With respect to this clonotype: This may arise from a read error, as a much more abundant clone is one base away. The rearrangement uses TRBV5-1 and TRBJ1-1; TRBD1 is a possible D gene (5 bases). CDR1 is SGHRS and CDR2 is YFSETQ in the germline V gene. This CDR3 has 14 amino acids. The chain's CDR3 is CAGSSLGGWTEAFF. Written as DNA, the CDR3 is TGCGCCGGCAGCTCGTTGGGGGGGTGGACTGAAGCTTTCTTT.

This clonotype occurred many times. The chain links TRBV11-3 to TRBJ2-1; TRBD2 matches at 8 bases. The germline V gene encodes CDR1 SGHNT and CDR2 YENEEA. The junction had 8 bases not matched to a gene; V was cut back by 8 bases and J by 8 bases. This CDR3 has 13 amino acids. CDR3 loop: CASSGTRVDEQFF. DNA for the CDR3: TGTGCCAGCTCCGGGACTAGGGTCGATGAGCAGTTCTTC.

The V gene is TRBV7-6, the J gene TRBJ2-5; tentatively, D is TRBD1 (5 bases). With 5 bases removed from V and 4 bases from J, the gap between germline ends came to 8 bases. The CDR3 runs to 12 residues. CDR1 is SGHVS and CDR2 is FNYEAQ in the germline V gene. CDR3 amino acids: CASSTGRETQYF. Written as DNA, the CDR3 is TGTGCCAGCAGCACAGGACGAGAGACCCAGTACTTC.